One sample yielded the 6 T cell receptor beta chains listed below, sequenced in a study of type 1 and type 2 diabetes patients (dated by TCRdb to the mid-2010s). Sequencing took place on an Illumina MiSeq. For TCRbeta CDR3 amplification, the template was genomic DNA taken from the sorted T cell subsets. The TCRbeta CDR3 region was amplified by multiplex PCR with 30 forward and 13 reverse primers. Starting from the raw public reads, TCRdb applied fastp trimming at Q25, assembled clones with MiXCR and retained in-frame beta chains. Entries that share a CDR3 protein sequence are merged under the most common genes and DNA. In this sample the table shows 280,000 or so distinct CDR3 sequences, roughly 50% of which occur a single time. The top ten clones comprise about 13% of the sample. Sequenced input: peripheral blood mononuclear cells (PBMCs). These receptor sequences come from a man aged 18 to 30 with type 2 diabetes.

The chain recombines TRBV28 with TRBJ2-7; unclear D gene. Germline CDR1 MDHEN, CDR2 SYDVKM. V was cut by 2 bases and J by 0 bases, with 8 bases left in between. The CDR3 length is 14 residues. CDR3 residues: CASSLTADSYEQYF. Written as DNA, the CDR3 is TGTGCCAGCAGTTTAACTGCAGACTCCTACGAGCAGTACTTC. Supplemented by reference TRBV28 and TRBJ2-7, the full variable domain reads DVKVTQSSRYLVKRTGEKVFLECVQDMDHENMFWYRQDPGLGLRLIYFSYDVKMKEKGDIPEGYSVSREKKERFSLILESASTNQTSMYLCASSLTADSYEQYFGPGTRLTVT.

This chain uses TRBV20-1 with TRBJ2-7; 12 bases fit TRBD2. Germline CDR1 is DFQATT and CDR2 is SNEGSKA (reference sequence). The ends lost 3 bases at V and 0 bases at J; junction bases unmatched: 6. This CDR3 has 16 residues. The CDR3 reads CSARETSGRHSYEQYF. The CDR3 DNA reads TGCAGTGCTAGGGAAACTAGCGGGAGGCACTCCTACGAGCAGTACTTC.

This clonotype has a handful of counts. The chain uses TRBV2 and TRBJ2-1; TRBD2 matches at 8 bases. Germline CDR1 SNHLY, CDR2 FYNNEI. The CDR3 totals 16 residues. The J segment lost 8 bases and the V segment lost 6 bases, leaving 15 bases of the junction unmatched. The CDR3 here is CASRFSGTREFDEQFF. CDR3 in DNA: TGTGCCAGCAGATTTTCAGGGACTAGGGAGTTCGATGAGCAGTTCTTC. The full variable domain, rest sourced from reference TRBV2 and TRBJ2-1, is EPEVTQTPSHQVTQMGQEVILRCVPISNHLYFYWYRQILGQKVEFLVSFYNNEISEKSEIFDDQFSVERPDGSNFTLKIRSTKLEDSAMYFCASRFSGTREFDEQFFGPGTRLTVL.

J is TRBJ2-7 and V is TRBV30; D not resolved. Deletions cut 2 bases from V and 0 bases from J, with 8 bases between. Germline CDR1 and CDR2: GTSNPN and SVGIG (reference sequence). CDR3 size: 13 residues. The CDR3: CAWSLRTSYEQYF. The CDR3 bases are TGTGCCTGGAGTCTAAGGACCTCCTACGAGCAGTACTTC.

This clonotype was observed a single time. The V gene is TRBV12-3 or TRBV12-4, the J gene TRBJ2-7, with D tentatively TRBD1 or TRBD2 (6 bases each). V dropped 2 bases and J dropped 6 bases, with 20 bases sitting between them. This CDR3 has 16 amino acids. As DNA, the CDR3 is TGTGCCAGCAGTTTAAGGGGGAGGTCTCCCCGGGTCGAGCAGTACTTC. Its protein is CASSLRGRSPRVEQYF.

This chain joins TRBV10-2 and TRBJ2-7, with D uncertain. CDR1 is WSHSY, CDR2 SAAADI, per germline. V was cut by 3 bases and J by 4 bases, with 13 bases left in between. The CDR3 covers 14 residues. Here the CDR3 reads CASSDPPLLYEQYF. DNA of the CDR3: TGCGCCAGCAGTGATCCCCCCCTTTTGTACGAGCAGTACTTC.